The clone carrying this TCR beta chain was counted only a few times. Participants were aged about 18 to 89 years from about 25 US areas. Clinical history reported by participants formed the basis on which cohorts were assigned. Trimming cost V 1 base and J 4 bases; bases outside gene matches: 7. The CDR3 totals 15 residues. Germline loops: CDR1 SGHRS, CDR2 YFSETQ. These data originate in a study of blood T cell repertoires in COVID-19. Method: immunoSEQ multiplex PCR; TCRdb's copy keeps in-frame clones and lacks some. The profile shows 45,000 to 60,000 clones, approximately 78% of them singletons. This TCR derives from a woman in her forties or fifties with acute COVID-19. The sample consisted of PBMCs or T cells enriched from blood (not recorded which). J is TRBJ2-7 and V is TRBV5-1, with 8 bases identical to TRBD1. In DNA, the CDR3 is TGCGCCAGCAGCTTGAGCCAGGGGGCGGGGTACGAGCAGTACTTC. It yields the protein CASSLSQGAGYEQYF.